This T cell receptor beta chain was retrieved from a study of blood T cells in healthy people across ages. Overall study results and limits: Measured against age, TCR beta diversity per million T cells decreased in a roughly linear manner. Long-lived donors carried more naive CD4+ cells and greater diversity than aged donors.

A word on this clonotype: No antigen is known for it.

Primed by a sample-barcoded 5' primer and a J-beta primer mix, a second PCR proceeded for roughly 6 to 12 cycles. All samples yielded 2.5 million or more CDR3-containing paired-end reads. Each CDR3 protein gets one entry after TCRdb re-called the 5' RACE reads with MiXCR. The sample records 540,000 or so distinct CDR3 sequences, less than 60% being singletons. CDR1 KGHSH and CDR2 LQKENI come from the germline V gene. This CDR3 spans 15 amino acids. V lost 2 bases to trimming and J lost 14 bases, with 19 bases between them. In terms of origin and age, donors were healthy Caucasian individuals from Russia aged 6 to 90.

The sequence derives from a man at least 80 years old in good health. The sample was blood. The V gene is TRBV18, the J gene TRBJ1-6; a possible D gene is TRBD1 (5 bases). The CDR3 loop reads CASSPDSQGMRALHF. DNA of the CDR3: TGTGCCAGCTCACCAGACAGCCAGGGTATGAGGGCCCTCCACTTT.